This T cell receptor (beta chain) was captured by sequencing in a study of identifying expanded T cells in peripheral blood. Findings and caveats of the study: Across healthy donors, higher total template counts meant significantly greater approximately two-week count variance. Differentially abundant clones: around 1.2 between replicates, around 17 at around 15 days, under 25 at four.

This clone was recorded only once. Its cognate antigen is unknown. Profiling relied on immunoSEQ multiplex PCR, and the TCRdb table lists in-frame clones only, not all of them. The sample includes about 130,000 clones, less than 90% of them seen just once. This CDR3 spans 18 amino acids. Germline V gene lookup returns CDR1 SGHRS and CDR2 YFSETQ. The J segment lost 4 bases and the V segment lost 4 bases, leaving 7 bases of the junction unmatched. This sequence joins TRBV5-1 and TRBJ2-2; 16 bases map to TRBD2. Sequencing input: blood. The receptor was isolated from a person aged 18-70 years in good health. CDR3 nucleotide sequence: TGCGCCAGCAGCCGAGCCGGGACTAGCGGGAGGGCCACCGGGGAGCTGTTTTTT. Translating gives CASSRAGTSGRATGELFF. The complete variable domain, with remaining parts taken from reference TRBV5-1 and TRBJ2-2, reads KAGVTQTPRYLIKTRGQQVTLSCSPISGHRSVSWYQQTPGQGLQFLFEYFSETQRNKGNFPGRFSGRQFSNSRSEMNVSTLELGDSALYLCASSRAGTSGRATGELFFGEGSRLTVL.